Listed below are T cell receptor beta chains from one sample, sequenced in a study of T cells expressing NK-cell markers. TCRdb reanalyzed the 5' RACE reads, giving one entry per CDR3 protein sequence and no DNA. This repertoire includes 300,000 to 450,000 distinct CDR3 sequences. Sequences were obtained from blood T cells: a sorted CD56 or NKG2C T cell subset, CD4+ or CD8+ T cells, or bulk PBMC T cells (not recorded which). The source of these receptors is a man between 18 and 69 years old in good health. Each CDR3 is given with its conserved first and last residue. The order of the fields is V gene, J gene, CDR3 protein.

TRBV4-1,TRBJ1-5,CASSQTPTGGNQPQHF
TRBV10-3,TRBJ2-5,CAISTPGETQYF
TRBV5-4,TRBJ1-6,CASSFSRSVGTARNSPLHF
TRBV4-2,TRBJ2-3,CASSPQSGGGTDTQYF
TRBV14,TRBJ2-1,CASSLAPHNEQFF
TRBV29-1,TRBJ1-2,CSVRTPRRGEYGYTF
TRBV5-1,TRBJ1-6,CASSLVWTGGSSSYNSPLHF
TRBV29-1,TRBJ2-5,CSVRGGVETQYF
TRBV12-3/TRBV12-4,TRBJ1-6,CASRSGTRNSPLHF
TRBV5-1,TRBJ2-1,CASSGIGTDAYNEQFF
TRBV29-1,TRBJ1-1,CSVWGDPFNRVENTEAFF